The clone carrying this T cell receptor (beta chain) was seen just once. Its cognate antigen is unknown. With 60 Vbeta and 13 Jbeta primers, the PCR was carried out. Profiling relied on immunoSEQ multiplex PCR, and the TCRdb table lists in-frame clones only, not all of them. The sample shows about 180,000 clones, approximately 82% of them seen only once. This specimen comes from a study of cytomegalovirus exposure and HLA in healthy donors. Study findings and constraints: Prediction of most subjects' HLA-A and HLA-B alleles by TCR beta sequences was reportedly accurate. Most TCRs appeared rarely, but some public TCRs recurred in many donors.

The CDR3 has 15 residues. Germline assignment: CDR1 SQVTM and CDR2 ANQGSEA. V shed 6 bases, J shed 8 bases, and the junction held 11 bases outside the gene matches. This chain links TRBV29-1 with TRBJ2-7, with TRBD2 matching over 15 bases. The receptor was derived from a girl aged 2 to 9 in good health and CMV-seropositive. Sequenced sample: PBMCs. CDR3: CSVSLMGLAGGQQYF. In DNA, the CDR3 is TGCAGCGTGTCACTAATGGGACTAGCGGGAGGACAGCAGTACTTC.